This T cell receptor (beta chain) was sequenced for a study of T cell repertoires in cytomegalovirus infection. Study-level information: Signatures in public TCR beta sequences pointed to both CMV infection and matching HLA type. Study observations and caveats: Identification of carriers of CMV plus the relevant HLA was achieved through cumulative public TCR beta family frequency. Dominating the ex vivo response were TCR beta clonotypes that were CMV-specific and HLA-C-restricted.

Per the germline V gene, CDR1 is SGHRS and CDR2 is YFSETQ. V was pared by 2 bases and J by 3 bases, with 15 bases between. This CDR3 comprises 15 residues. In this sample, this clonotype turned up a few times. What it binds is not known. TCRdb reprocessed the reads with MiXCR, giving one entry per CDR3 protein. The data show some 180,000 distinct CDR3 sequences, approximately 17% seen once. The clonotype was recovered from a human donor in good health (CMV status not recorded). Some clones in this sample may be carry-over from other donors' samples. The sequenced sample consisted of CD8+ T cells from PBMCs. The chain joins TRBV5-1 to TRBJ2-7; tentatively, D is TRBD1 or TRBD2 (5 bases each). CDR3 nucleotides: TGCGCCAGCAGCTTCCGGGACGGAGCATTCTACGAGCAGTACTTC. It translates to CASSFRDGAFYEQYF.